Shown below are 29 T cell receptor beta chains from a single sample sequenced in a study of HIV-infected patients and healthy controls (dated by TCRdb to the mid-2010s). The library relied on 5' RACE. The sequencer was an Illumina MiSeq. TCRdb passed the public sequencing reads through fastp at Q25 and MiXCR, retaining productive beta sequences. Rows are combined by CDR3 protein, so each entry shows the most common genes and DNA. The sample table holds more than 15,000 distinct CDR3 sequences, of which about 19% were seen once. The top ten clonotypes cover 33% of the sample. The specimen sequenced was CD8+ T cells from blood. Every receptor here comes from a human donor in good health.

This clonotype has only a few counts. The chain links TRBV6-6 to TRBJ2-2; the D is unclear. V dropped 2 bases and J dropped 4 bases, with 8 bases sitting between them. Germline CDR1 and CDR2: MNHNY and SVGAGI (reference sequence). The CDR3 consists of 14 residues. CDR3 DNA: TGTGCCAGCAGTTACGCGCAGGCCACCGGGGAGCTGTTTTTT. It codes for CASSYAQATGELFF.

The rearrangement joins TRBV7-9 to TRBJ2-5; D ambiguous. This CDR3 has 14 residues. Germline assignment: CDR1 SEHNR and CDR2 FQNEAQ (reference sequence). Trimming took off 4 bases at V and 4 bases at J, with 13 bases between the two ends. CDR3 coding DNA: TGTGCCAGCAGCTCCCTAGACCGTCGAGAGACCCAGTACTTC. It encodes CASSSLDRRETQYF.

CDR3 in amino acids: CSVKGLAGGNEQFF. The CDR3 DNA follows: TGCAGCGTCAAGGGGCTAGCGGGAGGCAATGAGCAGTTCTTC. The chain is built from TRBV29-1 and TRBJ2-1; 11 bases map to TRBD2. V gave up 6 bases and J gave up 6 bases; unmatched junction bases: 7. The length of the CDR3 is 14 residues. Germline V gene lookup returns CDR1 SQVTM and CDR2 ANQGSEA.

The chain couples TRBV19 to TRBJ1-5, with D possibly being TRBD1 (6 bases). From germline, CDR1 is LNHDA and CDR2 SQIVND (reference sequence). The CDR3 runs 14 residues. With 6 bases removed from V and 6 bases from J, the gap between germline ends came to 15 bases. In nucleotides, the CDR3 is TGTGCCAGTAGCGCGACAGGAAGAGGTCAGCCCCAGCATTTT. Translated, it gives CASSATGRGQPQHF.

The gene calls are TRBV11-2 and TRBJ2-7; 10 nucleotides align to TRBD1. The length of the CDR3 is 16 residues. The junction had 5 bases not matched to a gene; V was cut back by 3 bases and J by 0 bases. The V gene's germline CDR1 is SGHAT and CDR2 FQNNGV. The CDR3 reads CASSLGGQGSSYEQYF. The CDR3 DNA reads TGTGCCAGCAGCTTGGGGGGACAGGGGAGCTCCTACGAGCAGTACTTC.

Comment on this clonotype: One base away lies a much larger clone, so this may be a sequencing read error. The CDR3 loop reads CAISDSWGANVLTF. The CDR3, as DNA: TGTGCCATCAGCGACAGCTGGGGGGCCAACGTCCTGACTTTC. The chain recombines TRBV10-3 with TRBJ2-6; the D gene is possibly TRBD1 (5 bases). The CDR3 is 14 residues long. Germline V gene data show CDR1 as ENHRY and CDR2 as SYGVKD. V was cut by 6 bases and J by 4 bases, with 10 bases left in between.

V usage is TRBV6-1 and J usage is TRBJ1-1, with a possible D match to TRBD1 (5 bases). This CDR3 region has 14 residues. Trimming stripped 6 bases from V and 1 base from J, with 12 bases between. Looked up from germline, CDR1 is MNHNS and CDR2 is SASEGT. The CDR3 protein is CASREGNRNTEAFF. The CDR3 nucleotides read TGTGCCAGCAGGGAGGGGAATAGGAACACTGAAGCTTTCTTT.

This clonotype was counted once. The V and J genes are TRBV6-5 and TRBJ2-5; 11 bases fit TRBD1. After removal of 4 bases from V and 7 bases from J, the junction contained 8 bases not matched to a gene. The length of the CDR3 is 15 residues. Looked up from germline, CDR1 is MNHEY and CDR2 is SVGAGI. The DNA for the CDR3 is TGTGCCAGCAGTTCCTCCGGGACAGGGGGGGCGACCCAGTACTTC. Translating it yields CASSSSGTGGATQYF.

Sample share makes this clonotype medium-sized. The chain joins TRBV7-9 to TRBJ2-2, with D perhaps matching TRBD1 (5 bases). Per the germline V gene, CDR1 is SEHNR and CDR2 is FQNEAQ (reference sequence). The length of the CDR3 is 15 residues. The V end lost 2 bases, the J end lost 1 base, and 8 bases lay between the germline ends. CDR3 sequence reads: CASSLWGENTGELFF. In nucleotides, the CDR3 is TGTGCCAGCAGCTTATGGGGCGAGAACACCGGGGAGCTGTTTTTT.

Written as DNA, the CDR3 is TGTGCCAGCAGCTCCTCCCTCTACGAGCAGTACTTC. Its translation: CASSSSLYEQYF. The chain has TRBV13 and TRBJ2-7; D not resolved. V lost 4 bases to trimming and J lost 3 bases, with 7 bases between them. Germline CDR1 PRHDT, CDR2 FYEKMQ (reference sequence). The CDR3 runs 12 residues.

This clonotype occurred a few times. This rearrangement joins TRBV7-9 to TRBJ2-7; 12 nucleotides match TRBD2. The length of the CDR3 is 16 residues. Per germline, CDR1 SEHNR and CDR2 FQNEAQ (reference sequence). After removal of 5 bases from V and 0 bases from J, the junction contained 5 bases not matched to a gene. The CDR3 sequence is CASSPLAGGYSYEQYF. CDR3 coding DNA: TGTGCCAGCAGCCCTCTAGCGGGAGGGTACTCCTACGAGCAGTACTTC.

This clonotype was seen at least ten times. CDR3 sequence reads: CASSELAGGITDTQYF. The CDR3 nucleotides are TGTGCCAGCAGTGAACTAGCGGGAGGTATCACAGATACGCAGTATTTT. The rearrangement uses TRBV2 and TRBJ2-3; 11 nucleotides match TRBD2. The CDR3 has 16 residues. Germline V gives CDR1 SNHLY, CDR2 FYNNEI. V was pared by 2 bases and J by 2 bases, with 3 bases of the junction left unmatched. The entire variable domain, with the rest obtained from reference TRBV2 and TRBJ2-3, is as follows: EPEVTQTPSHQVTQMGQEVILRCVPISNHLYFYWYRQILGQKVEFLVSFYNNEISEKSEIFDDQFSVERPDGSNFTLKIRSTKLEDSAMYFCASSELAGGITDTQYFGPGTRLTVL.

The chain combines TRBV6-2 or TRBV6-3 with TRBJ2-7; a possible D gene is TRBD2 (5 bases). The V end lost 6 bases, the J end lost 3 bases, and 9 bases lay between the germline ends. The V gene's germline CDR1 is MNHEY and CDR2 SVGEGT. The CDR3 totals 12 residues. CDR3 residues: CASRDYSYEQYF. CDR3 DNA sequence: TGTGCCAGCAGAGACTACAGCTACGAGCAGTACTTC.

This chain links TRBV7-8 with TRBJ2-1; a possible D gene is TRBD1 (5 bases). Per the germline V gene, CDR1 is SGHVS and CDR2 is FQNEAQ. This CDR3 has 17 residues. Deletions cut 3 bases from V and 4 bases from J, with 19 bases between. The CDR3 loop is CASSLRSQVLHYNEQFF. CDR3 nucleotides: TGTGCCAGCAGCTTGAGGTCACAGGTCTTACATTACAATGAGCAGTTCTTC.

In its sample, this clonotype was seen many times. The chain is built from TRBV11-3 and TRBJ1-1, with TRBD1 matching over 10 bases. V dropped 4 bases and J dropped 0; count of bases not matched to a gene: 5. This CDR3 comprises 16 residues. The germline V gene has CDR1 SGHNT and CDR2 YENEEA. The CDR3 sequence is CASSSRDRGMNTEAFF. DNA for the CDR3: TGTGCCAGCAGCTCCCGGGACAGGGGTATGAACACTGAAGCTTTCTTT.

The table lists this clonotype with many counts. The chain employs TRBV2 and TRBJ2-7; TRBD1 aligns across 8 bases. CDR1 and CDR2 (germline): SNHLY, FYNNEI. V lost 6 bases and J lost 0; bases outside the gene matches: 7. This CDR3 is built from 15 residues. The DNA for the CDR3 is TGTGCCAGCAGCGCCTGGACAGGGAGCTCCTACGAGCAGTACTTC. It translates to CASSAWTGSSYEQYF.

This clonotype was seen at least ten times. The rearrangement joins TRBV2 to TRBJ1-5; D is perhaps TRBD1 (6 bases). The CDR3 is 14 amino acids. Per germline, CDR1 SNHLY and CDR2 FYNNEI. V lost 6 bases, J lost 6 bases, and 15 bases lay in between. As DNA, the CDR3 is TGTGCCAGCAGCTCACCAGGGGATGGTCAGCCCCAGCATTTT. Its translation is CASSSPGDGQPQHF. Supplemented by reference TRBV2 and TRBJ1-5, the full variable domain reads EPEVTQTPSHQVTQMGQEVILRCVPISNHLYFYWYRQILGQKVEFLVSFYNNEISEKSEIFDDQFSVERPDGSNFTLKIRSTKLEDSAMYFCASSSPGDGQPQHFGDGTRLSIL.

This clonotype showed up just once. The genes are TRBV7-9 and TRBJ2-1; 11 bases are shared with TRBD2. J was trimmed by 6 bases and V by 5 bases; bases with no gene match: 6. The germline gives CDR1 SEHNR, CDR2 FQNEAQ (reference sequence). This CDR3 has 15 residues. This CDR3 reads CASSLLAGDLNEQFF. Here the CDR3 DNA reads TGTGCCAGCAGCCTACTAGCGGGGGATCTCAATGAGCAGTTCTTC.

This clonotype was counted ten times or more. The chain combines TRBV3-1 with TRBJ2-1, with 8 nucleotides matching TRBD2. Germline V CDR1 and CDR2: LGHDT, YNNKEL (reference sequence). The V segment lost 4 bases and the J segment 8 bases; nucleotides outside the gene matches: 4. The CDR3 contains 13 residues. DNA of the CDR3: TGTGCCAGCAGCCCGACTAGCGCCCATGAGCAGTTCTTC. Translating it yields CASSPTSAHEQFF.

This clonotype is termed medium-sized. The J gene is TRBJ2-1, the V gene TRBV7-2; 8 bases are shared with TRBD2. The CDR3 contains 16 residues. Germline CDR1 reads SGHTA; CDR2 reads FQGNSA. The junction had 8 bases not matched to a gene; V was cut back by 1 base and J by 6 bases. In DNA, the CDR3 is TGTGCCAGCAGCTTAGGGAGCGGGAGCGTTCTCAATGAGCAGTTCTTC. Amino acid sequence: CASSLGSGSVLNEQFF. Filled out from reference TRBV7-2 and TRBJ2-1, the complete variable domain reads GAGVSQSPSNKVTEKGKDVELRCDPISGHTALYWYRQSLGQGLEFLIYFQGNSAPDKSGLPSDRFSAERTGGSVSTLTIQRTQQEDSAVYLCASSLGSGSVLNEQFFGPGTRLTVL.

This chain joins TRBV6-1 and TRBJ1-2; D is undetermined. CDR1 is MNHNS, CDR2 SASEGT, per germline. V was pared by 5 bases and J by 5 bases, with 12 bases between. This CDR3 spans 13 amino acids. The CDR3 protein is CASSFSGSYGYTF. In DNA, the CDR3 is TGTGCCAGCAGTTTCAGCGGGAGTTATGGCTACACCTTC.

Many counts were recorded for this clonotype. The chain has TRBV7-6 and TRBJ2-1; D perhaps matches TRBD1 (6 bases). The germline V gene encodes CDR1 SGHVS and CDR2 FNYEAQ. The CDR3 covers 15 residues. V lost 1 base to trimming and J lost 6 bases, with 13 bases between them. CDR3 protein: CASSLGQAPGNEQFF. The DNA of the CDR3 is TGTGCCAGCAGCTTAGGACAGGCCCCGGGCAATGAGCAGTTCTTC.

The CDR3 sequence is CASSSWAPDGYTF. The CDR3, as DNA: TGTGCCAGTAGTAGCTGGGCACCGGATGGCTACACCTTC. The V gene is TRBV19, the J gene TRBJ1-2; D uncertain. With 4 bases removed from V and 6 bases from J, the gap between germline ends came to 12 bases. This CDR3 is built from 13 residues. Per germline, CDR1 LNHDA and CDR2 SQIVND (reference sequence).

This sequence joins TRBV29-1 and TRBJ1-2, with 7 bases lining up with TRBD1. Trimming at V came to 8 bases and at J to 4 bases, leaving 7 bases not matched to a gene. This CDR3 has 12 residues. Looked up from germline, CDR1 is SQVTM and CDR2 is ANQGSEA. The CDR3 reads CSFWTGFYGYTF. CDR3 nucleotides: TGCAGCTTTTGGACAGGATTCTATGGCTACACCTTC.

A few counts support this clonotype. This rearrangement joins TRBV6-2 or TRBV6-3 to TRBJ2-7; no clear D gene. Trimming left V 6 bases short and J 3 bases short, with 9 bases between. CDR3 length: 12 amino acids. The germline V gene has CDR1 MNHEY and CDR2 SVGEGT. The CDR3 sequence: CASSPGYYEQYF. In DNA form, the CDR3 reads TGTGCCAGCAGCCCTGGATACTACGAGCAGTACTTC.

This clonotype was seen more than once but under ten times. The rearrangement links TRBV24-1 to TRBJ1-1, with a possible D match to TRBD1 (6 bases). The CDR3 runs 12 residues. The V gene lost 9 bases and the J gene lost 0 bases, with 7 bases spanning the gap. Germline CDR1 KGHDR, CDR2 SFDVKD. The CDR3 DNA reads TGTGCCACCCAGGGGCTGAACACTGAAGCTTTCTTT. This translates into CATQGLNTEAFF.

The rearrangement links TRBV19 to TRBJ2-1, with 10 bases that match TRBD1. Trimming cost V 7 bases and J 8 bases; bases outside gene matches: 11. The CDR3 runs to 15 residues. The germline CDR1 and CDR2 sequences are LNHDA and SQIVND (reference sequence). CDR3 in DNA: TGTGCCAGTATAACCCGGGACAGGGGCTATGATGAGCAGTTCTTC. Its protein product is CASITRDRGYDEQFF.

This clonotype came up many times. The V call is TRBV27, the J call TRBJ2-7; TRBD2 is a possible D gene (5 bases). The CDR3 is 15 residues long. The germline gives CDR1 MNHEY, CDR2 SMNVEV (reference sequence). Trimming pared 5 bases from V and 3 bases from J, leaving 17 bases between. CDR3 region: CASSPLLWRRYEQYF. DNA for the CDR3: TGTGCCAGCAGTCCCCTTTTGTGGAGGCGCTACGAGCAGTACTTC.

In its sample, this clonotype was seen a few times. The chain recombines TRBV27 with TRBJ1-5; 7 bases agree with TRBD1. The V and J ends lost 4 bases and 4 bases, in that order; junction bases with no gene match: 1. Germline CDR1 is MNHEY and CDR2 is SMNVEV (reference sequence). CDR3 length: 13 residues. As DNA, the CDR3 is TGTGCCAGCAGTTCGACAGGGAATCAGCCCCAGCATTTT. This translates into CASSSTGNQPQHF.